Reported below is one T cell receptor beta chain. The antigen is undetermined. Trimming removed 8 bases from V and 0 bases from J, with 10 bases in between. CDR1 and CDR2 (germline): WSHSY, SAAADI. The CDR3 is 13 residues long. Clones were read by immunoSEQ multiplex PCR, and TCRdb kept only the in-frame ones, dropping some. The profile shows roughly 6,000 clones, about 79% of them singletons. This sample was taken from a study of immune evolution from preneoplasia to lung adenocarcinoma. About the study: HLA loss of heterozygosity: over 5.5% AIS, approximately 15% MIA, around 35% ADC, none AAH.

General observations from the study: Normal lung had the highest top T cell clone frequencies. T cell clonality was higher in KRAS-mutant than EGFR-mutant or wild-type nodules.

The chain joins TRBV10-2 to TRBJ1-1; D is unclear. Source material: FFPE minimally invasive lung adenocarcinoma tissue. This TCR derives from a person aged 55-80 years with lung adenocarcinoma. The CDR3 sequence: CASGPRVNTEAFF. Here the CDR3 DNA reads TGCGCCAGCGGCCCTAGGGTGAACACTGAAGCTTTCTTT.